Presented here are 27 T cell receptor beta chains from one specimen sequenced in a study of control samples from healthy donors and cancer patients (dated by TCRdb to the early 2020s). To prepare the library, the immunoSEQ multiplex PCR assay was applied. In its TCRdb copy, this immuneACCESS table keeps in-frame sequences only and misses some clones. Where compared with another copy, unresolved V genes explain less than half of these, and the others have no known cause. The sample includes some 140,000 clones, with around 95% observed a single time. The top ten constitute about 5.6% of the sample. Source material: blood. Every receptor here comes from a man aged 35 to 55 in good health.

The chain employs TRBV11-2 and TRBJ1-1, with a possible D match to TRBD1 (5 bases). This CDR3 comprises 14 residues. V was cut by 1 base and J by 4 bases, with 10 bases left in between. In germline, CDR1 is SGHAT, CDR2 FQNNGV. CDR3 DNA: TGTGCCAGCAGCTTAGCAGGGCCGGGCACTGAAGCTTTCTTT. This codes for CASSLAGPGTEAFF.

The J gene is TRBJ2-2, the V gene TRBV29-1; maybe TRBD2 (6 bases). Trimming removed 7 bases at V and 4 bases at J, with 10 bases between. The CDR3 sequence is 12 residues long. The germline V gene has CDR1 SQVTM and CDR2 ANQGSEA. The CDR3 DNA sequence: TGCAGCGGGGGCGGGACCACCGGGGAGCTGTTTTTT. Protein product: CSGGGTTGELFF.

The chain has TRBV27 and TRBJ1-5; possibly TRBD1 for D (5 bases). Per the germline V gene, CDR1 is MNHEY and CDR2 is SMNVEV (reference sequence). With 5 bases removed from V and 0 bases from J, the gap between germline ends came to 20 bases. The length of the CDR3 is 18 residues. The CDR3 reads CASSPISQGYYSNQPQHF. The CDR3 DNA reads TGTGCCAGCAGTCCGATTAGCCAGGGCTATTATAGCAATCAGCCCCAGCATTTT.

The chain carries TRBV18 and TRBJ1-5, with unresolved D. The CDR3 consists of 13 residues. V was trimmed by 2 bases and J by 9 bases, leaving 11 bases between them. The germline V gene has CDR1 KGHSH and CDR2 LQKENI. CDR3 bases: TGTGCCAGCTCACCAGGAACAAAGGGGCCCCAGCATTTT. This sequence encodes CASSPGTKGPQHF.

The V and J genes are TRBV10-2 and TRBJ1-5; tentative D call: TRBD1 (5 bases). V lost 5 bases and J 7 bases, leaving 15 bases between the germline ends. The CDR3 sequence is 14 residues long. CDR1 is WSHSY and CDR2 is SAAADI in the germline V gene. The CDR3 DNA reads as TGCGCCAGCAGTCAAGACTGGGGCGGGCAGCCCCAGCATTTT. It encodes CASSQDWGGQPQHF.

This chain connects TRBV5-8 to TRBJ2-7; D might be TRBD1 (5 bases). Trimming cost V 0 bases and J 9 bases, with 13 bases left between them. The V gene's germline CDR1 is SGHTS and CDR2 YDEGEE. The CDR3 totals 13 residues. The CDR3 sequence: CASSLGGEFGQYF. In nucleotides, the CDR3 is TGTGCCAGCAGCTTGGGGGGCGAGTTTGGGCAGTACTTC.

The chain uses TRBV15 and TRBJ1-5; a possible D gene is TRBD1 (5 bases). V lost 1 base, J lost 2 bases, and 15 bases lay in between. The V gene's germline CDR1 is LNHNV and CDR2 YYDKDF (reference sequence). The CDR3 spans 17 residues. The CDR3 coding sequence is TGTGCCACCAGCAGAGTGGGAGGGGAGGTCGGCAATCAGCCCCAGCATTTT. Translated: CATSRVGGEVGNQPQHF.

V and J are TRBV2 and TRBJ1-3; D not certain. The V gene lost 6 bases and the J gene lost 0 bases, with 6 bases spanning the gap. This CDR3 has 13 residues. CDR1 SNHLY and CDR2 FYNNEI come from the germline V gene. CDR3 in amino acids: CASRYSSGNTIYF. CDR3 coding DNA: TGTGCCAGCAGATACTCCTCTGGAAACACCATATATTTT.

The V gene is TRBV5-5, the J gene TRBJ2-3; TRBD1 is a possible D gene (5 bases). The CDR3 covers 18 residues. The germline V gene encodes CDR1 SGHKS and CDR2 YYEKEE (reference sequence). V was cut by 0 bases and J by 1 base, with 18 bases left in between. Here the CDR3 DNA reads TGTGCCAGCAGCTTGGGGGTGGGGCCGGTCTCCGGCACAGATACGCAGTATTTT. As protein: CASSLGVGPVSGTDTQYF. The full variable domain, completed using reference TRBV5-5 and TRBJ2-3, is DAGVTQSPTHLIKTRGQQVTLRCSPISGHKSVSWYQQVLGQGPQFIFQYYEKEERGRGNFPDRFSARQFPNYSSELNVNALLLGDSALYLCASSLGVGPVSGTDTQYFGPGTRLTVL.

The V call is TRBV6-5, the J call TRBJ1-3; TRBD1 is a possible D gene (5 bases). Germline values: CDR1 MNHEY, CDR2 SVGAGI. Deletions cut 8 bases from V and 0 bases from J, with 8 bases between. This CDR3 has 13 residues. The CDR3 sequence: CASGGSSGNTIYF. CDR3 nucleotide sequence: TGTGCCAGCGGGGGTTCCTCTGGAAACACCATATATTTT.

The CDR3 is CASSDPGVANIQYF. In DNA, the CDR3 is TGTGCCAGCAGTGACCCGGGGGTGGCGAACATTCAGTACTTC. The rearrangement joins TRBV2 to TRBJ2-4; D is possibly TRBD2 (6 bases). This CDR3 is 14 amino acids long. Trimming removed 3 bases at V and 7 bases at J, with 13 bases between. Germline loops: CDR1 SNHLY, CDR2 FYNNEI.

This clone showed up just a few times. Additional DNA sequences in this sample encode the identical CDR3. The chain employs TRBV5-1 and TRBJ1-2; D remains ambiguous. This CDR3 has 13 residues. The germline V and J ends were trimmed by 2 bases and 2 bases, with 7 bases remaining between them. Germline loops: CDR1 SGHRS, CDR2 YFSETQ. CDR3 protein: CASSLEGNYGYTF. In DNA form, the CDR3 reads TGCGCCAGCAGCTTAGAGGGAAACTATGGCTACACCTTC.

The chain combines TRBV25-1 with TRBJ2-1, with TRBD2 matching 12 bases. The CDR3 has 16 residues. Germline lookup yields CDR1 MGHDK and CDR2 SYGVNS. V lost 8 bases and J lost 6; bases outside the gene matches: 11. The CDR3 loop is CASRSRGTSGRNEQFF. The DNA of the CDR3 is TGTGCCAGCCGATCCCGAGGGACTAGCGGGCGCAATGAGCAGTTCTTC. The full variable domain, its missing parts supplied by reference TRBV25-1 and TRBJ2-1, is EADIYQTPRYLVIGTGKKITLECSQTMGHDKMYWYQQDPGMELHLIHYSYGVNSTEKGDLSSESTVSRIRTEHFPLTLESARPSHTSQYLCASRSRGTSGRNEQFFGPGTRLTVL.

This chain joins TRBV5-6 and TRBJ1-5, with TRBD1 matching over 10 bases. Germline trimming cut 1 base from V and 1 base from J; bases unmatched to any gene: 2. Germline V gives CDR1 SGHDT, CDR2 YYEEEE. The length of the CDR3 is 16 residues. Here the CDR3 DNA reads TGTGCCAGCAGCTTGAAGGACAGGGGGAGCAATCAGCCCCAGCATTTT. Amino acids: CASSLKDRGSNQPQHF.

The count of this clone is one. The chain is built from TRBV6-6 and TRBJ2-7; the match to TRBD1 covers 8 bases. Germline assignment: CDR1 MNHNY and CDR2 SVGAGI (reference sequence). The CDR3 consists of 15 residues. With V trimmed by 1 base and J by 4 bases, 6 bases remained unmatched. DNA of the CDR3: TGTGCCAGCAGTTACTTGGGGCAGGGGGCTTACGAGCAGTACTTC. It encodes CASSYLGQGAYEQYF.

The chain carries TRBV11-3 and TRBJ2-7, with TRBD1 as a possible D gene (5 bases). Trimming removed 1 base at V and 3 bases at J, with 7 bases between. Germline CDR1 reads SGHNT; CDR2 reads YENEEA. The CDR3 has 13 residues. The CDR3 sequence is CASSLGQLYEQYF. CDR3 sequence (DNA): TGTGCCAGCAGCTTAGGACAGCTCTACGAGCAGTACTTC.

V and J are TRBV6-6 and TRBJ2-5, with 10 bases matching TRBD1. Germline V gene lookup returns CDR1 MNHNY and CDR2 SVGAGI (reference sequence). Losses at the gene ends were 5 bases for V and 4 bases for J; bases not matched to a gene: 10. This CDR3 region has 16 residues. DNA for the CDR3: TGTGCCAGCAGTCCCCAGGGACAGGGGATAAGAGAGACCCAGTACTTC. Translating it yields CASSPQGQGIRETQYF.

The chain carries TRBV11-2 and TRBJ2-1; perhaps D is TRBD1 or TRBD2 (6 bases each). Germline lookup yields CDR1 SGHAT and CDR2 FQNNGV. The CDR3 runs 15 residues. V lost 5 bases and J lost 5, with 16 bases in between. The CDR3 protein is CASSPGAGTHNEQFF. The CDR3 nucleotides read TGTGCCAGCAGCCCGGGGGCTGGGACTCACAATGAGCAGTTCTTC.

The chain links TRBV28 to TRBJ1-1, with D perhaps TRBD1 (5 bases). Trimming cost V 3 bases and J 11 bases, with 19 bases left between them. This CDR3 comprises 14 residues. From germline, CDR1 is MDHEN and CDR2 SYDVKM. CDR3 coding DNA: TGTGCCAGCAGTTTCCGGGGCGGCTCAGTTAACGCTTTCTTT. This encodes CASSFRGGSVNAFF.

The V call is TRBV7-9, the J call TRBJ2-3; D may match TRBD1 or TRBD2 (5 bases each). The CDR3 is made up of 15 amino acids. CDR1 and CDR2 (germline): SEHNR, FQNEAQ (reference sequence). Trimming left V 1 base short and J 0 bases short, with 8 bases between. CDR3 sequence reads: CASSLGGASTDTQYF. The CDR3 nucleotides read TGTGCCAGCAGCTTAGGAGGGGCCAGCACAGATACGCAGTATTTT.

The chain couples TRBV2 to TRBJ2-1, with 7 bases lining up with TRBD2. The ends lost 11 bases at V and 4 bases at J; junction bases unmatched: 11. Germline lookup yields CDR1 SNHLY and CDR2 FYNNEI. There are 14 residues in the CDR3. The CDR3 nucleotides are TGTGCCGCCCGGGGGGACGGGAATTACAATGAGCAGTTCTTC. As protein: CAARGDGNYNEQFF. The full variable domain, with the rest looked up from reference TRBV2 and TRBJ2-1, is EPEVTQTPSHQVTQMGQEVILRCVPISNHLYFYWYRQILGQKVEFLVSFYNNEISEKSEIFDDQFSVERPDGSNFTLKIRSTKLEDSAMYFCAARGDGNYNEQFFGPGTRLTVL.

This chain joins TRBV6-5 and TRBJ1-1; no clear D. In germline, CDR1 is MNHEY, CDR2 SVGAGI. The CDR3 loop spans 13 amino acids. Trimming stripped 7 bases from V and 1 base from J, with 10 bases between. CDR3 nucleotide sequence: TGTGCCAGCACAATTACCGGGAACACTGAAGCTTTCTTT. The encoded protein is CASTITGNTEAFF.

The chain has TRBV9 and TRBJ1-3; 9 bases are shared with TRBD1. Germline V gene sequence: CDR1 SGDLS, CDR2 YYNGEE. CDR3 size: 15 residues. V was pared by 4 bases and J by 2 bases, with 4 bases of the junction left unmatched. In DNA, the CDR3 is TGTGCCAGCAGCCAACAGGGGGCCCCTGGAAACACCATATATTTT. As protein: CASSQQGAPGNTIYF.

The chain recombines TRBV13 with TRBJ1-3; no firm D call. Between the trimmed V and J ends, which lost 3 bases and 1 base, there was a span of 7 bases. In germline, CDR1 is PRHDT, CDR2 FYEKMQ (reference sequence). The CDR3 runs to 14 residues. CDR3 sequence reads: CASSLRVSGNTIYF. DNA of the CDR3: TGTGCCAGCAGCTTGAGGGTTTCTGGAAACACCATATATTTT.

The CDR3 DNA follows: TGTGCCAGCAGTTACTCCAGGACAGACTATGGCTACACCTTC. Translated, it gives CASSYSRTDYGYTF. This chain joins TRBV6-5 and TRBJ1-2; tentatively, D is TRBD1 (6 bases). CDR1 is MNHEY, CDR2 SVGAGI, per germline. The V gene lost 0 bases and the J gene lost 3 bases, with 8 bases spanning the gap. This CDR3 spans 14 amino acids.

The J gene is TRBJ1-6, the V gene TRBV5-1, with TRBD1 as a possible D gene (6 bases). Trimming left V 4 bases short and J 7 bases short, with 15 bases between. The CDR3 contains 15 residues. Looked up from germline, CDR1 is SGHRS and CDR2 is YFSETQ. CDR3 DNA: TGCGCCAGCAGCCAGGACGGACAGAGCAATTCACCCCTCCACTTT. Encoded protein: CASSQDGQSNSPLHF.

This chain links TRBV28 with TRBJ2-1, with 8 bases identical to TRBD1. After removal of 6 bases from V and 7 bases from J, the junction contained 20 bases not matched to a gene. CDR1 is MDHEN and CDR2 is SYDVKM in the germline V gene. The CDR3 is 18 residues long. As DNA, the CDR3 is TGTGCCAGCAGCACAACCGGACAGGGTCTTATTCTAGGTAATGAGCAGTTCTTC. This translates into CASSTTGQGLILGNEQFF. The whole variable domain, filled in from reference TRBV28 and TRBJ2-1, reads DVKVTQSSRYLVKRTGEKVFLECVQDMDHENMFWYRQDPGLGLRLIYFSYDVKMKEKGDIPEGYSVSREKKERFSLILESASTNQTSMYLCASSTTGQGLILGNEQFFGPGTRLTVL.